This entry concerns a single TCR beta chain. No antigen is known for it. The record has no base qualities; no much larger clone is one base away. The data are from a study of cytomegalovirus exposure and HLA in healthy donors (dated by TCRdb to 2016 to 2017). As for the study more broadly: According to an earlier analysis of several hundred of the donors, about 179 million T cells yielded approximately 120 million unique TCR beta sequences and more than 250 Gb of sequence data. About 300 gigabases of sequencing data and tens of millions of unique TCR sequences made up an early release that covered fewer than 650 HLA-typed donors. The genetic ancestry cluster associated with self-reported Caucasian donors included over 80% of the 350 to 500 genotyped donors. The study was designed to test whether signatures of past pathogen exposure could be identified by cataloging public T cell receptors. The study profiled the T cell repertoires of under 850 subjects by immunosequencing and related them to cytomegalovirus serostatus. In addition to the first cohort of 666 subjects, a separate validation cohort of about 120 different subjects was used. To predict cytomegalovirus infection status, the study combined high-throughput TCR immunosequencing, statistical association of individual TCRs with disease status, and machine learning. A later analysis re-analyzed previously published TCR beta repertoires from 500 to 700 donors and added high-resolution HLA genotyping to study TCR occurrence patterns. In the later analysis, no new phenotypic data were used to find candidate immune exposures; instead, reliance was placed on TCR beta sequences and their occurrence across donors. To decide whether each TCR beta V gene segment behaved as functional or pseudogenic, an earlier analysis of approximately 590 of the donors relied on high-throughput TCR beta sequencing. Donor age, sex, ethnicity and CMV serostatus were compiled together with the repertoire data. A later genetic analysis took genome-wide SNP genotypes for 398 of the 666 donors and used that subset as a discovery cohort. Every discovery cohort repertoire had been produced on one sequencing platform. Class I and class II HLA loci were covered by the typing at four-digit resolution. Typing coverage differed by locus: A, B, C, DRB1 and DQB1 were typed in about 629-640 donors, DQA1 in about 510, DPA1 in some 600, and DPB1 in about 450. Four to six DR-DQ haplotypes were handled as single units for association and clustering because linkage in the cohort was strong. On average, around 240,000 unique TCR beta nucleotide sequences were sequenced per donor among some 420 genotyped donors of the cohort, with roughly 18% of those sequences being non-productive.

In total, 666 healthy bone marrow donors made up the cohort. All cohort members were sampled while nominally healthy, although unrecorded immune exposures were likely present. The donor tested CMV seronegative, placing the donor among the roughly 350 seronegative members of the cohort. Each donor provided a peripheral blood sample, and peripheral blood mononuclear cells were used for TCR beta sequencing. The Qiagen DNeasy Blood Extraction Kit was used to extract genomic DNA from the blood cell samples. Spanning cysteine to phenylalanine, the CDR3 consists of 15 amino acids. Only the CDR3 part of the read is kept: 45 bases, read in frame from the first base. The germline V end is reduced by 4 bases and the J end by 4 bases; junction bases left unmatched: 10. The germline V gene yields SGHTS for CDR1 and YDEGEE for CDR2. Beyond this particular receptor, the publication reports: In a later analysis, most CMV-associated TCR beta chains were found to appear HLA-restricted, with HLA associations seemingly driven largely by CMV exposure. Because the 87-base-pair reads could not distinguish some IMGT-functional V segments, including TRBV6-2 and TRBV6-3, those segments were excluded. The sequencing pipeline was judged likely to have produced a cluster of highly shared sequence variants as a technical artifact. Because HLA typing was missing for some donors at each locus, association tests included only the typed subset. A later analysis found that HLA-associated TCR beta chains were more clonally expanded and had lower generation probabilities than equally common non-associated chains. In a later analysis, the rate of TCR association differed among HLA loci, with DRB1 alleles having the most associated TCRs and HLA-C alleles having the fewest. Strong co-occurrence of HLA alleles, especially DR and DQ, made assigning TCR associations to individual alleles difficult. The cohort was sequenced for TCR beta chains only, and without alpha or paired-chain data the features that could be detected were limited. A few of the identified cytomegalovirus-associated TCR beta chains were confirmed in vitro to be specific for cytomegalovirus antigens. An association between a missense DCLRE1C variant and V-gene and J-gene trimming of TCR beta chains was found in a later genetic analysis and replicated in an independent cohort. Several of the top co-occurrence clusters appeared to be linked to parvovirus B19, influenza, CMV and Epstein-Barr virus, according to a later analysis. While some public TCRs were present in many individuals, most TCR sequences turned up only very rarely across donors. A total of some 180 TCR beta chains were listed by the study as associated with cytomegalovirus. A later analysis associated 15,000 to 20,000 TCR beta sequences with specific HLA alleles at a false discovery rate of 0.05. The presence/absence analyses assumed that sequencing depth was roughly uniform across donors, and that assumption may not be true. A later genetic analysis reported fewer N-insertions in productive TCRs among donors in an Asian-associated ancestry cluster than the roughly 690-donor mean. Linkage disequilibrium might explain the correlated functional status among segregating V segments, but an unknown experimental factor could not be excluded. A further reported finding was that TCR beta sequences accurately predicted the HLA-A and HLA-B alleles for most subjects in the first cohort. According to the authors, the approach could potentially be generalized to other disease states and immunological phenotypes. The earlier analysis of some 540 of the donors excluded 15 to 20 rarely observed V segments, including chromosome 9 orphons, because counts were too low. The classifier was reported to diagnose cytomegalovirus status with high specificity and sensitivity in both the original cohort and the validation cohort. In an earlier analysis of fewer than 700 of the donors, most TCR beta V segments appeared in productive rearrangements about 87% or about 30% of the time, broadly matching IMGT annotations. For the cohort, immune exposure information was limited to CMV serostatus.

The method was the immunoSEQ multiplex PCR assay. For the multiplex PCR, a mixture combining 60 forward primers for TCR Vbeta segments and 13 reverse primers for TCR Jbeta segments was used. The CDR3 region of rearranged TCR beta genes was amplified from genomic DNA with a multiplex PCR assay. On the Illumina HiSeq System, the amplified TCR beta libraries were sequenced as 87-base-pair reads. Turning to the authors' computational methods: A later analysis counted about 80 million unique TCR beta chains across the 666 repertoires, and approximately 11 million of these chains were shared by at least two donors. Raw reads were error-corrected and collapsed into unique sequences with a nearest-neighbor algorithm that merged closely related sequences to remove PCR and sequencing errors. CDR3 sequences were aligned to IMGT reference sequences to assign V, D and J gene segments. Each retained sequence needed at least a six-nucleotide match to both a V gene segment and a J gene segment. A rearrangement counted as productive if the CDR3 had no stop codons and remained in frame with V and J, and every other rearrangement counted as non-productive. Following IMGT convention, CDR3 was defined as the stretch from the second conserved V-encoded cysteine up to the conserved J-encoded phenylalanine. The earlier analysis of some 550 of the donors excluded any sequence lacking an unambiguous match to a single V gene segment. An earlier analysis of around 600 of the donors classified V segments as functional when productive rearrangements were above 56.7% and as segregating when the standard deviation between donors was above 5%. A statistical classification framework was developed to diagnose cytomegalovirus status using the catalog of TCR beta chain sequences. In a later analysis, TCR nucleotide sequences were compared against IMGT/GENE-DB human TR gene sequences so that V and J genes could be assigned. Using the TCRdist pipeline, a later analysis assigned CDR3 sequences along with most-parsimonious VDJ recombination scenarios. A later analysis defined each TCR beta chain by its CDR3 amino acid sequence plus V-gene family, and excluded reads lacking a unique V-gene family. As a way to deal with suspected cross-contamination and a sequencing artifact, a later analysis dropped over 550 nucleotide sequences that were highly shared and had low generation probability. A later analysis calculated a clonal expansion index for each public chain from normalized within-repertoire ranks of inferred template counts. A later analysis computed generation probabilities with a VDJ recombination model fitted to out-of-frame rearrangements, and checked the results against IGoR. In a later analysis, hypergeometric tests were used to score TCR-TCR, TCR-HLA and TCR-CMV co-occurrence, with a repertoire-size bias correction applied to TCR pairs. A later analysis estimated false discovery rates by permuting HLA or CMV assignments 20 times. In a later analysis, co-occurring TCRs were grouped with DBSCAN, and TCRdist sequence similarity was added when clustering was performed within HLA-allele-positive subsets. For co-occurrence clustering, repertoires with fewer than 30,000 or more than 120,000 public chains were excluded, along with five or six repertoires with anomalous nucleotide sharing. As stored in TCRdb, this immuneACCESS dataset retains in-frame rearrangements with V and J assigned. A fraction of the clones does not appear; measured against another copy, unresolved V genes explain less than half of the discrepancy, and the remainder lacks a known reason. V and J calls and clone size are given by that table; D and trimming were obtained from the DNA. For this sample there are about 280,000 clones; about 90% appear just once. The top ten constitute roughly 2% of the sample.

Source material: PBMCs. The receptor was isolated from a young woman in good health and CMV-seronegative. This receptor chain uses TRBV5-8 and TRBJ1-2, and 7 junction bases match TRBD1. In nucleotides, the sequence is TGTGCCAGCAGCCCCCTAAGACAGGGCCCCTATGGCTACACCTTC. Translated, this is CASSPLRQGPYGYTF. Here the CDR3 is joined to the reference TRBV5-8 and TRBJ1-2 genes, and the full variable domain is: EAGVTQSPTHLIKTRGQQATLRCSPISGHTSVYWYQQALGLGLQFLLWYDEGEERNRGNFPPRFSGRQFPNYSSELNVNALELEDSALYLCASSPLRQGPYGYTFGSGTRLTVV.